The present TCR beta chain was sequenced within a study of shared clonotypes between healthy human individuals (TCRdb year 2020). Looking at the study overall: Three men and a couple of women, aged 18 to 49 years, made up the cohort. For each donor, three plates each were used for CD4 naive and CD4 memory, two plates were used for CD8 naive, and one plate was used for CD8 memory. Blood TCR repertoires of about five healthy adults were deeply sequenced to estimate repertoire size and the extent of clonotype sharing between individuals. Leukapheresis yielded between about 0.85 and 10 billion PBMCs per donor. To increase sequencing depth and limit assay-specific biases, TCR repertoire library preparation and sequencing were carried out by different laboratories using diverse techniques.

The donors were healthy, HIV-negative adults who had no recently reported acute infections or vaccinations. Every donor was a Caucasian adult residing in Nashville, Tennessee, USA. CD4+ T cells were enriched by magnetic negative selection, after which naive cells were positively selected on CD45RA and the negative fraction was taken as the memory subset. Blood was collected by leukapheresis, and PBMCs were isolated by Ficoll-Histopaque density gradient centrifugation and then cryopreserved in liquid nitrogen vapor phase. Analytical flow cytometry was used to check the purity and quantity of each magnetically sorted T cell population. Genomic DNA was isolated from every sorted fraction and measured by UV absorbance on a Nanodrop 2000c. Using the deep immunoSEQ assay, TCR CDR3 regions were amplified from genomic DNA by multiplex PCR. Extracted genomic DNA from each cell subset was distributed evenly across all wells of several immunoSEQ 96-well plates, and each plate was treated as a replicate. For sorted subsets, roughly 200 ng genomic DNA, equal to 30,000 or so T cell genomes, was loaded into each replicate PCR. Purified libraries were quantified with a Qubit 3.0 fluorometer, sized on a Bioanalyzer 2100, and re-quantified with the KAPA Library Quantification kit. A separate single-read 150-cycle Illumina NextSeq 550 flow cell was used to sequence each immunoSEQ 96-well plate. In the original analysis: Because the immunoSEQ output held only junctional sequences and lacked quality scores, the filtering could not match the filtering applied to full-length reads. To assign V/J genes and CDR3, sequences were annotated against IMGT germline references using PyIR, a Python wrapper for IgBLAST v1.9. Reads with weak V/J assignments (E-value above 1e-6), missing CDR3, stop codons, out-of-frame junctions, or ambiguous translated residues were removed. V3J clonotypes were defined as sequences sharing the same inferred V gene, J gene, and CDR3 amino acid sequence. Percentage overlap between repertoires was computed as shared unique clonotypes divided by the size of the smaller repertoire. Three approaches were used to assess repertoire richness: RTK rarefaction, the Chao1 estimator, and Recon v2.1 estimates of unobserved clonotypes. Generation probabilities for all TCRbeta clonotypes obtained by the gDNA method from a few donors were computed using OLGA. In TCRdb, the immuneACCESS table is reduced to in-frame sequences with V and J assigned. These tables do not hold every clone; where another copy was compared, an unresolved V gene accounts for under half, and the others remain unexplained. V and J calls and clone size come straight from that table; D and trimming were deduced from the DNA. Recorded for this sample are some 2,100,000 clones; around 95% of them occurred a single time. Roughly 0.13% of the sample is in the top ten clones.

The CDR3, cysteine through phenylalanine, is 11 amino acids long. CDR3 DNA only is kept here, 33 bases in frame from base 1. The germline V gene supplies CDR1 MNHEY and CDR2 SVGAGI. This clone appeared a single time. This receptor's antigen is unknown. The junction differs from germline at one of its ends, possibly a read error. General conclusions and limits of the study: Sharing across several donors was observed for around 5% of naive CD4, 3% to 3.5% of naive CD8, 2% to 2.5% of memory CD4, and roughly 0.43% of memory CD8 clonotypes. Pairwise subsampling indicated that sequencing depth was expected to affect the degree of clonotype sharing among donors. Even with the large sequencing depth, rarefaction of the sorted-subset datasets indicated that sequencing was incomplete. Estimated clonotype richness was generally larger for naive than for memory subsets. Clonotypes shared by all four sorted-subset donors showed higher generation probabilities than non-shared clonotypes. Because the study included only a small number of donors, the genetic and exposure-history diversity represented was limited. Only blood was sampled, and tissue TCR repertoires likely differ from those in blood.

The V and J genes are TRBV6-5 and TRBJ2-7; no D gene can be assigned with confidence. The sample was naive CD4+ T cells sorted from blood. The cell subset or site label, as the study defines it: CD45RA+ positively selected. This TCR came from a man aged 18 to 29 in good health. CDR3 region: CASSFLAEKYF. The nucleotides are TGTGCCAGTAGCTTTCTGGCCGAGAAGTACTTC.